This TCR beta chain appears in the sequencing data of a study of glioma-infiltrating T cells. Using RNA template, CDR3s of TCR alpha and beta were amplified with iRepertoire arm-PCR. MiXCR, run by TCRdb on the multiplex PCR reads, gives a single entry per CDR3 protein. This table holds 160,000 or so distinct CDR3 sequences, around 40% found once. The study, taken as a whole, reports: Only very few CDR3 sequences appeared in both tissue and blood.

This clonotype was detected once. Its target is not known. Germline values: CDR1 MDHEN, CDR2 SYDVKM. The CDR3 covers 14 residues. The chain is built from TRBV28 and TRBJ2-3, with D perhaps being TRBD1 or TRBD2 (5 bases each). The receptor comes from a human donor with low-grade glioma or glioblastoma, undergoing nonglioma brain surgery, or in good health (not recorded which). What was sequenced was glioma tissue, nonneoplastic brain tissue, or PBMCs (not recorded which). The CDR3 DNA follows: TGTGTTAGCAGTTGGGACGGAGACACAGATACGCAGTATTTT. Translating gives CVSSWDGDTDTQYF.